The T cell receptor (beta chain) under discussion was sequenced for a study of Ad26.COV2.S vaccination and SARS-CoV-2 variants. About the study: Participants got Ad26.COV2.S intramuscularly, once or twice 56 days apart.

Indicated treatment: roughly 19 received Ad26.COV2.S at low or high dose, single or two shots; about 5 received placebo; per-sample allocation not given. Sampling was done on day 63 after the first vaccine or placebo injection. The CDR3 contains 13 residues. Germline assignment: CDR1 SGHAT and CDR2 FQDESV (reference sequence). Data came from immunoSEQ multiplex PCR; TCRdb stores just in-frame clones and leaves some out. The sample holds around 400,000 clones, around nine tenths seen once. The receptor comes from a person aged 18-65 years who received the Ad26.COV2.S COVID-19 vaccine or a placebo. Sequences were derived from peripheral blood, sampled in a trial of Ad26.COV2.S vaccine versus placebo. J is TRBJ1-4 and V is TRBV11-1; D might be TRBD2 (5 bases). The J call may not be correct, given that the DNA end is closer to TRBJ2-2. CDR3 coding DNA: TGTGCCAGCAGCCTTAGGAGGTCGTCGGAGCTGTTTTTT. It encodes CASSLRRSSELFF.